The 12 T cell receptor beta chains below come from one sample, sequenced in a study of Graves' ophthalmopathy and Graves' hyperthyroidism. The sequenced template was RNA, covering the TCR beta CDR3 region. A first-round RT-PCR used HTBI primers, followed by a second-round multiplex PCR. Each CDR3 protein is one row after TCRdb ran MiXCR on the multiplex PCR reads. Altogether hundreds of thousands of distinct CDR3 sequences are present, around 45% being singletons, with the ten largest covering less than 60%. Sequencing input: peripheral blood. All receptors come from an adult man with Graves' ophthalmopathy.

This clonotype has just one count. V and J are TRBV10-3 and TRBJ2-3; 12 nucleotides match TRBD2. CDR1 is ENHRY, CDR2 SYGVKD, per germline. The length of the CDR3 is 17 residues. After removal of 4 bases from V and 2 bases from J, the junction contained 7 bases not matched to a gene. The CDR3 DNA is TGTGCCATCAGTGCCTCTAGCGGGAGGGGGTCCACAGATACGCAGTATTTT. This gives the protein CAISASSGRGSTDTQYF.

The J gene is TRBJ1-1, the V gene TRBV12-3 or TRBV12-4; D uncertain. Between the trimmed V and J ends, which lost 7 bases and 0 bases, there was a span of 12 bases. This CDR3 has 14 residues. DNA for the CDR3: TGTGCCAGCAACCAAGGGTCCATGAACACTGAAGCTTTCTTT. Translation: CASNQGSMNTEAFF.

This clonotype was seen at least ten times. The chain couples TRBV29-1 to TRBJ1-2; no clear D. From germline, CDR1 is SQVTM and CDR2 ANQGSEA. The V end lost 3 bases, the J end lost 8 bases, and 1 base lay between the germline ends. The CDR3 has 8 residues. The CDR3 spells CSVEGYTF. Written as DNA, the CDR3 is TGCAGCGTTGAGGGCTACACCTTC.

V and J are TRBV25-1 and TRBJ1-1, with 7 bases aligning to TRBD1. Germline CDR1 and CDR2: MGHDK and SYGVNS. Trimming took 3 bases from V and 5 from J; bases not matched to a gene: 12. The CDR3 runs to 16 residues. The CDR3 protein is CASSDPTGQGGTEAFF. The CDR3 region has the DNA TGTGCCAGCAGTGATCCGACTGGGCAGGGGGGTACTGAAGCTTTCTTT.

Of note for this clonotype: Germline and junction disagree at one end, which may indicate a read error. V is TRBV7-9 and J is TRBJ1-1; D is ambiguous. The V gene's germline CDR1 is SEHNR and CDR2 FQNEAQ (reference sequence). This CDR3 region has 17 residues. CDR3 region: CASSLEGSGRPNAEAFF. In DNA form, the CDR3 reads TGTGCCAGCAGCTTAGAAGGTTCCGGCCGCCCGAACGCTGAAGCTTTCTTT.

A few counts support this clonotype. This chain connects TRBV2 to TRBJ1-1; perhaps TRBD1 as D (6 bases). CDR3 length: 13 residues. V shed 6 bases and J shed 5 bases, with 13 bases lying between them. The germline gives CDR1 SNHLY, CDR2 FYNNEI. The CDR3 DNA sequence: TGTGCCAGCAGCTTACAGGGCTTAACTGAAGCTTTCTTT. Encoded protein: CASSLQGLTEAFF.

This clonotype was detected many times. The chain has TRBV20-1 and TRBJ1-5; no clear D. This CDR3 has 13 residues. The V end lost 6 bases, the J end lost 0 bases, and 9 bases lay between the germline ends. Germline V lookup: CDR1 DFQATT, CDR2 SNEGSKA (reference sequence). CDR3 in amino acids: CSARPYSNQPQHF. CDR3 DNA: TGCAGTGCCCGACCTTATAGCAATCAGCCCCAGCATTTT.

This clonotype was recorded many times. The chain joins TRBV7-8 to TRBJ2-7; the match to TRBD2 covers 13 bases. The germline CDR1 and CDR2 sequences are SGHVS and FQNEAQ. The CDR3 runs to 15 residues. After removal of 5 bases from V and 8 bases from J, the junction contained 9 bases not matched to a gene. The DNA for the CDR3 is TGTGCCAGCAGCATGGCCGGGACTAGCGGGACACAGCAGTACTTC. Residues: CASSMAGTSGTQQYF.

This clonotype came up a few times. The CDR3 region is CASSDNRDNEQFF. The CDR3 DNA reads TGTGCCAGCAGTGATAACCGGGACAATGAGCAGTTCTTC. J is TRBJ2-1 and V is TRBV2; D gene ambiguous. V was trimmed by 3 bases and J by 5 bases, leaving 8 bases between them. Germline V lookup: CDR1 SNHLY, CDR2 FYNNEI. This CDR3 is 13 amino acids long.

The chain employs TRBV9 and TRBJ2-7, with 9 bases that match TRBD1. The V gene's germline CDR1 is SGDLS and CDR2 YYNGEE. V was pared by 4 bases and J by 6 bases, with 8 bases of the junction left unmatched. This CDR3 has 14 amino acids. CDR3: CASSPGTGSGEQYF. In DNA form, the CDR3 reads TGTGCCAGCAGCCCCGGGACAGGGAGTGGCGAGCAGTACTTC.

The chain uses TRBV19 and TRBJ1-4; D gene uncertain. V was cut by 3 bases and J by 8 bases, with 10 bases left in between. The CDR3 length is 13 residues. Germline lookup yields CDR1 LNHDA and CDR2 SQIVND (reference sequence). CDR3: CASSMSKREKLFF. The DNA of the CDR3 is TGTGCCAGTAGTATGTCGAAGCGGGAAAAACTGTTTTTT.

The rearrangement joins TRBV6-5 to TRBJ2-2, with TRBD2 as a possible D gene (6 bases). Trimming took off 6 bases at V and 3 bases at J, with 11 bases between the two ends. The CDR3 runs 14 residues. Germline assignment: CDR1 MNHEY and CDR2 SVGAGI. CDR3: CASRRTGDTGELFF. CDR3 coding DNA: TGTGCCAGCAGACGCACGGGGGACACCGGGGAGCTGTTTTTT.